This passage covers 27 T cell receptor beta chains from one sample sequenced in a study of CD8 T cells in ankylosing spondylitis. Whole-study results and caveats: Blood from ankylosing spondylitis patients appeared to carry a characteristic roughly eight-variant TCR beta motif.

Antigens for these TCRs are unknown. TCRdb ran MiXCR on the 5' RACE reads and lists one entry per CDR3 protein. Among under 550,000 distinct CDR3 sequences listed, 25% to 30% were seen once. The sequenced material came from blood, either unsorted or a sorted T cell fraction (not recorded which). The receptor source for this set is a male donor with ankylosing spondylitis.

The chain recombines TRBV10-3 with TRBJ2-3; D not resolved. Trimming pared 8 bases from V and 3 bases from J, leaving 18 bases between. The germline gives CDR1 ENHRY, CDR2 SYGVKD. The CDR3 has 15 residues. CDR3: CAIGERAVSTDTQYF. The CDR3 nucleotides are TGTGCCATCGGGGAAAGGGCCGTGTCGACAGATACGCAGTATTTT.

This chain links TRBV29-1 with TRBJ1-2; no clear D. Trimming left V 3 bases short and J 1 base short, with 3 bases between. Germline CDR1 and CDR2: SQVTM and ANQGSEA. The CDR3 runs 11 residues. The CDR3 DNA reads TGCAGCGTTGACGGTAACTATGGCTACACCTTC. Its translation is CSVDGNYGYTF.

The rearrangement links TRBV11-2 to TRBJ2-5; 7 bases are shared with TRBD2. The CDR3 has 13 amino acids. V lost 2 bases, J lost 4 bases, and 1 base stayed unmatched. Germline V gene sequence: CDR1 SGHAT, CDR2 FQNNGV. For the CDR3, the DNA is TGTGCCAGCAGCTTATTAGCGGGAGAGACCCAGTACTTC. It encodes CASSLLAGETQYF.

The chain has TRBV2 and TRBJ2-2; 9 nucleotides agree with TRBD1. Germline loops: CDR1 SNHLY, CDR2 FYNNEI. The J segment lost 7 bases and the V segment lost 3 bases, leaving 12 bases of the junction unmatched. The CDR3 covers 17 residues. CDR3 DNA sequence: TGTGCCAGCAGTGACGCCACCGGGACAGGGACCGGCGGGGAGCTGTTTTTT. Protein: CASSDATGTGTGGELFF.

This rearrangement joins TRBV20-1 to TRBJ2-3, with 9 bases matching TRBD2. V dropped 6 bases and J dropped 1; count of bases not matched to a gene: 5. CDR1 DFQATT and CDR2 SNEGSKA come from the germline V gene (reference sequence). The CDR3 sequence is 14 residues long. This chain's CDR3 is CSAASSGGTDTQYF. The DNA for the CDR3 is TGCAGTGCAGCCTCTAGCGGGGGCACAGATACGCAGTATTTT.

With respect to this clonotype: Germline and junction disagree at one end, which may indicate a read error. The chain combines TRBV5-1 with TRBJ2-2, with no clear D. Per germline, CDR1 SGHRS and CDR2 YFSETQ. The CDR3 contains 13 residues. CDR3 DNA sequence: TGTGCCAGCAGCCAAGGTCCCACCGGGGAGCTGTTTTTT. This sequence encodes CASSQGPTGELFF.

V is TRBV19 and J is TRBJ2-7; TRBD2 might be the D (5 bases). The V gene's germline CDR1 is LNHDA and CDR2 SQIVND (reference sequence). The ends were cut back, 8 bases at V and 2 bases at J, with 16 bases in the middle. This CDR3 spans 14 amino acids. The chain's CDR3 is CASARSGLAYEQYF. DNA for the CDR3: TGTGCCAGTGCGCGAAGCGGCCTAGCCTACGAGCAGTACTTC.

This clonotype was detected only a few times. The chain couples TRBV27 to TRBJ2-1, with no clear D. Germline V lookup: CDR1 MNHEY, CDR2 SMNVEV (reference sequence). Trimming pared 5 bases from V and 9 bases from J, leaving 17 bases between. This CDR3 comprises 14 residues. CDR3 sequence (DNA): TGTGCCAGCAGTCTCCTCGGCCCGGAGACTGAGCAGTTCTTC. It codes for CASSLLGPETEQFF.

V and J are TRBV2 and TRBJ2-2; tentatively, D is TRBD1 (6 bases). This CDR3 region has 14 residues. Trimming took off 6 bases at V and 1 base at J, with 9 bases between the two ends. The germline V gene has CDR1 SNHLY and CDR2 FYNNEI. This CDR3 is CASRGTRNTGELFF. The CDR3 DNA reads TGTGCCAGCAGGGGGACAAGGAACACCGGGGAGCTGTTTTTT.

A note on this clonotype: At one end, the junction sequence differs from germline, possibly due to a read error. The chain employs TRBV29-1 and TRBJ1-1; 10 bases match TRBD1. Germline CDR1 SQVTM, CDR2 ANQGSEA. CDR3 length: 13 residues. In DNA, the CDR3 is TGCAGCGGGGGACAGGGGATGAACACTGAATCTTTCTTT. This gives the protein CSGGQGMNTESFF.

The chain recombines TRBV5-1 with TRBJ2-1; a possible D gene is TRBD2 (6 bases). The V gene lost 4 bases and the J gene lost 4 bases, with 12 bases spanning the gap. This CDR3 contains 14 residues. The germline V gene has CDR1 SGHRS and CDR2 YFSETQ. CDR3 protein: CASSPDGGYNEQFF. The CDR3 DNA sequence: TGCGCCAGCAGCCCCGACGGGGGATACAATGAGCAGTTCTTC.

This clonotype was observed at least ten times. The chain carries TRBV3-1 and TRBJ2-5, with D possibly TRBD1 on 6 matching bases. Germline V lookup: CDR1 LGHDT, CDR2 YNNKEL (reference sequence). The CDR3 length is 13 residues. V was shortened by 4 bases and J by 1 base, with 7 bases between the two germline ends. CDR3 in amino acids: CASSPRGQETQYF. The CDR3 coding sequence is TGTGCCAGCAGCCCCAGGGGCCAAGAGACCCAGTACTTC.

This clonotype was observed a few times. This chain links TRBV24-1 with TRBJ1-2, with D maybe TRBD1 (6 bases). V lost 4 bases and J 4 bases, leaving 12 bases between the germline ends. The CDR3 covers 14 residues. Germline V gives CDR1 KGHDR, CDR2 SFDVKD. This CDR3 is CATSEAGTPYGYTF. CDR3 bases: TGTGCCACCAGTGAAGCCGGGACACCCTATGGCTACACCTTC.

This chain uses TRBV29-1 with TRBJ2-5; D might be TRBD1 (6 bases). Trimming stripped 5 bases from V and 2 bases from J, with 9 bases between. This CDR3 spans 12 amino acids. The germline V gene has CDR1 SQVTM and CDR2 ANQGSEA. The CDR3 reads CSVRTAQETQYF. The DNA for the CDR3 is TGCAGCGTTCGGACAGCTCAAGAGACCCAGTACTTC.

The rearrangement links TRBV7-8 to TRBJ1-2, with 8 bases fitting TRBD1. V shed 2 bases and J 3 bases; nucleotides not matched to a gene: 5. The CDR3 is 15 amino acids. The germline CDR1 and CDR2 sequences are SGHVS and FQNEAQ. This CDR3 reads CASSLQGAWDYGYTF. For the CDR3, the DNA is TGTGCCAGCAGCTTACAGGGGGCGTGGGACTATGGCTACACCTTC.

This clonotype was seen a handful of times. This chain uses TRBV7-9 with TRBJ2-3, with unresolved D. The germline gives CDR1 SEHNR, CDR2 FQNEAQ (reference sequence). The CDR3 contains 14 residues. Trimming left V 5 bases short and J 5 bases short, with 14 bases between. CDR3 coding DNA: TGTGCCAGCAGCCGAGGCCCCCCAAGAGATACGCAGTATTTT. Translating it yields CASSRGPPRDTQYF.

The chain carries TRBV19 and TRBJ2-7; 10 positions agree with TRBD1. Per the germline V gene, CDR1 is LNHDA and CDR2 is SQIVND (reference sequence). This CDR3 contains 16 residues. The V gene end was trimmed by 7 bases and the J gene end by 2 bases; junction bases not matched to a gene: 11. Here the CDR3 DNA reads TGTGCCAGTAACCCGGGACAGGGGAGGATTACCTACGAGCAGTACTTC. This encodes CASNPGQGRITYEQYF.

This clonotype was observed a few times. This chain joins TRBV2 and TRBJ2-7; D is unresolved. The V end lost 2 bases, the J end lost 2 bases, and 7 bases lay between the germline ends. CDR3 length: 13 amino acids. The germline CDR1 and CDR2 sequences are SNHLY and FYNNEI. This CDR3 is CASSESLPYEQYF. CDR3 in DNA: TGTGCCAGCAGTGAAAGCCTACCCTACGAGCAGTACTTC.

This clonotype has just a few counts. The J gene is TRBJ2-5, the V gene TRBV27; TRBD1 might be the D (6 bases). Per the germline V gene, CDR1 is MNHEY and CDR2 is SMNVEV (reference sequence). This CDR3 has 15 amino acids. Trimming took off 6 bases at V and 1 base at J, with 15 bases between the two ends. The CDR3 is CASSDRPDSQETQYF. In DNA, the CDR3 is TGTGCCAGCAGCGACAGACCGGACAGCCAAGAGACCCAGTACTTC.

The chain carries TRBV6-5 and TRBJ2-3, with D tentatively TRBD1 (7 bases). Germline-derived CDR1 and CDR2 are MNHEY and SVGAGI. Trimming removed 7 bases from V and 2 bases from J, with 28 bases in between. This CDR3 spans 19 amino acids. The CDR3 loop is CASISGGLPGQRNTDTQYF. The CDR3, as DNA: TGTGCCAGCATTTCCGGGGGTCTCCCGGGACAGCGGAACACAGATACGCAGTATTTT.

In this sample, this clonotype turned up many times. The chain links TRBV6-1 to TRBJ2-2; TRBD2 agrees at 13 bases. The V segment lost 8 bases and the J segment 7 bases; nucleotides outside the gene matches: 4. CDR1 and CDR2 from the germline V gene are MNHNS and SASEGT. The CDR3 is 14 amino acids. DNA for the CDR3: TGTGCCAGCGGACTAGCGGGAGATCACGGGGAGCTGTTTTTT. Encoded protein: CASGLAGDHGELFF.

This clonotype was seen a handful of times. One end of the junction fails to match germline, which may point to a read error. The CDR3 DNA sequence: TGTGCCAGCAGTCTAGCGGGATCGGGAATCACAGATACGCAGTATTTT. Its translation: CASSLAGSGITDTQYF. The chain has TRBV12-3 or TRBV12-4 and TRBJ2-3, with TRBD2 matching 9 bases. The length of the CDR3 is 16 residues.

In this sample, this clonotype turned up a few times. The chain couples TRBV5-1 to TRBJ2-3; D is uncertain. The ends were cut back, 0 bases at V and 2 bases at J, with 7 bases in the middle. The CDR3 runs to 14 residues. Germline V lookup: CDR1 SGHRS, CDR2 YFSETQ. CDR3 nucleotides: TGCGCCAGCAGCTTGGGTAGGGCCACAGATACGCAGTATTTT. This sequence encodes CASSLGRATDTQYF.

This clonotype was detected only once. The V and J genes are TRBV3-1 and TRBJ1-1; 7 bases are shared with TRBD1. The germline gives CDR1 LGHDT, CDR2 YNNKEL (reference sequence). The CDR3 contains 14 residues. V trimming: 5 bases; J trimming: 5 bases; junction bases outside the gene matches: 8. The CDR3 spells CASSDTGAGTEAFF. In DNA, the CDR3 is TGTGCCAGCAGCGACACAGGGGCCGGTACTGAAGCTTTCTTT.

This clonotype came up a few times. The genes are TRBV6-1 and TRBJ1-1; D remains unclear. This CDR3 spans 13 amino acids. V lost 1 base, J lost 3 bases, and 6 bases lay in between. Germline V gene data show CDR1 as MNHNS and CDR2 as SASEGT. The DNA of the CDR3 is TGTGCCAGCAGTGAAGTACTGGACACTGAAGCTTTCTTT. Protein: CASSEVLDTEAFF.

This chain joins TRBV11-2 and TRBJ2-2, with unresolved D. Deletions cut 1 base from V and 6 bases from J, with 9 bases between. Germline V gene data show CDR1 as SGHAT and CDR2 as FQNNGV. There are 14 residues in the CDR3. The CDR3 loop reads CASSLVRRAGELFF. The DNA of the CDR3 is TGTGCCAGCAGCTTAGTACGGCGCGCCGGGGAGCTGTTTTTT.

V usage is TRBV20-1 and J usage is TRBJ1-1; perhaps TRBD1 as D (6 bases). V lost 2 bases and J lost 3, with 16 bases in between. This CDR3 contains 15 residues. Per germline, CDR1 DFQATT and CDR2 SNEGSKA (reference sequence). In DNA, the CDR3 is TGCAGTGCTAGACTTGCGGGGGGCGGGGACACTGAAGCTTTCTTT. Its protein product is CSARLAGGGDTEAFF.